This is a list of T cell receptor beta chains from one sample in a study of OX40 agonist ivuxolimab in advanced cancers. Sequencing used immunoSEQ multiplex PCR; TCRdb keeps in-frame clones, though not all of them. This sample carries about 45,000 clones, around 92% of them seen once, and the ten largest clones take nearly 15%. The material sequenced was CD4+ or CD8+ T cells sorted from blood, taken in a trial of the OX40 agonist ivuxolimab. These receptors were obtained from an adult with an advanced solid tumor such as melanoma, head and neck, liver or kidney cancer. Each CDR3 is given with its conserved first and last residue. Each record gives: J gene, V gene, CDR3 protein.

>TRBJ1-4|TRBV18
CASTHGEIGEKLFF
>TRBJ2-1|TRBV13
CASSLRNSYNEQFF
>TRBJ2-7|TRBV11-2
CASSRGGAMLDEQYF
>TRBJ2-2|TRBV28
CASSLGLRPGELFF
>TRBJ2-1|TRBV6-4
CASSDQAGGYNEQFF
>TRBJ2-1|TRBV14
CASTGTSGIVSYNEQFF
>TRBJ2-7|TRBV6-5
CASRGRGVSYEQYF
>TRBJ2-3|TRBV5-1
CASSLTAASTDTQYF
>TRBJ2-7|TRBV5-5
CASSFRYEQYF
>TRBJ2-1|TRBV5-3
CARSLSTGGAYNEQFF
>TRBJ2-7|TRBV6-5
CASTPPKGLESKYF
>TRBJ1-1|TRBV6-5
CASSPNRDTEAFF
>TRBJ1-1|TRBV6-6
CASSYSPSWNTEAFF
>TRBJ2-1|TRBV6-5
CASSYQHGSSYNEQFF
>TRBJ2-1|TRBV6-4
CASSDEAGGHNEQFF
>TRBJ2-7|TRBV11-2
CASSLGSTYEQYF
>TRBJ1-3|TRBV9
CASSNRDRDNSGNTIYF
>TRBJ2-7|TRBV9
CASSPGTYSYEQYF
>TRBJ1-5|TRBV4-1
CASSRDSNQPQHF
>TRBJ2-3|TRBV9
CASSVGYGIDTQYF